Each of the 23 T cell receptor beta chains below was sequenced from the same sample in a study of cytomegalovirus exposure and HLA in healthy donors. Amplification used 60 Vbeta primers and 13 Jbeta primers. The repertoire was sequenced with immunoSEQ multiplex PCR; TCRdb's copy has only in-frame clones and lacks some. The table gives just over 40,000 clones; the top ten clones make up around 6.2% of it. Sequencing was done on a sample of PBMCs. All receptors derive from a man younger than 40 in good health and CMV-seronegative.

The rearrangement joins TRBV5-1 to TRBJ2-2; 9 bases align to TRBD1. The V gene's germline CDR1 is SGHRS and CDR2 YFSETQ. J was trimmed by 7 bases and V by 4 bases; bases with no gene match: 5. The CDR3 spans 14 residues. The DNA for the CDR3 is TGCGCCAGCAGCGTCCGACAGGGGGTCGGGGAGCTGTTTTTT. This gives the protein CASSVRQGVGELFF.

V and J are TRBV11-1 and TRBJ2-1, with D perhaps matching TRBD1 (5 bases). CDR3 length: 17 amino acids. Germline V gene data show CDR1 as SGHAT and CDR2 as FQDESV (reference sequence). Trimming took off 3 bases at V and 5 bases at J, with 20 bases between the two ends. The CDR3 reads CASSLGPQGKKDNEQFF. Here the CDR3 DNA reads TGTGCCAGCAGCTTGGGTCCTCAGGGAAAGAAGGACAATGAGCAGTTCTTC.

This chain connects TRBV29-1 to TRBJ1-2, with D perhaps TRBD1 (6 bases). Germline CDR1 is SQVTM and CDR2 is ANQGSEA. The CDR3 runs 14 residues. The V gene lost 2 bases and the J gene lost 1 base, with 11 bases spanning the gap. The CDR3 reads CSVEFQDSNYGYTF. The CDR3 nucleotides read TGCAGCGTTGAATTTCAGGACAGTAACTATGGCTACACCTTC.

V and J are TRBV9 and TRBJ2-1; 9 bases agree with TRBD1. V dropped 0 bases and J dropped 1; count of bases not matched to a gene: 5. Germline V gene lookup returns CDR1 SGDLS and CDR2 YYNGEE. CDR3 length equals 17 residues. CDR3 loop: CASSVDGTGSSYNEQFF. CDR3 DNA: TGTGCCAGCAGCGTAGACGGGACAGGGTCATCCTACAATGAGCAGTTCTTC.

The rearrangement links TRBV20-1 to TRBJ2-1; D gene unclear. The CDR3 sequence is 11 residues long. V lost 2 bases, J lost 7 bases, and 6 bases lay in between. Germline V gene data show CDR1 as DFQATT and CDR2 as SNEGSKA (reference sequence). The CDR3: CSARSVNEQFF. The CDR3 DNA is TGCAGTGCTAGATCGGTGAATGAGCAGTTCTTC.

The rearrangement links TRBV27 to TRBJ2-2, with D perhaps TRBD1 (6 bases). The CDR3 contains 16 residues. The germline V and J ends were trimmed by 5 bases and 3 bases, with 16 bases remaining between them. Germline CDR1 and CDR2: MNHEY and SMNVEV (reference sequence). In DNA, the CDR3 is TGTGCCAGCAGTCTAGTAAGGACAGTGGACACCGGGGAGCTGTTTTTT. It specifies CASSLVRTVDTGELFF.

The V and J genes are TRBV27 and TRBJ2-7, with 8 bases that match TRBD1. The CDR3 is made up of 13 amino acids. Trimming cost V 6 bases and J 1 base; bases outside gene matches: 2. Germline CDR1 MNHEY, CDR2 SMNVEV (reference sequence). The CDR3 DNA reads TGTGCCAGCAGCGGACAGGGTTCCTACGAGCAGTACTTC. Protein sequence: CASSGQGSYEQYF.

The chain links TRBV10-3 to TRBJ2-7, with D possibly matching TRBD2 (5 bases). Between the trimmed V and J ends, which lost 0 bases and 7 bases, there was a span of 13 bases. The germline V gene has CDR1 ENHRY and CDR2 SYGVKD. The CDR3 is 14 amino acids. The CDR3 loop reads CAISESSWTGEQYF. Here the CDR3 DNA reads TGTGCCATCAGTGAGTCTAGCTGGACTGGGGAGCAGTACTTC.

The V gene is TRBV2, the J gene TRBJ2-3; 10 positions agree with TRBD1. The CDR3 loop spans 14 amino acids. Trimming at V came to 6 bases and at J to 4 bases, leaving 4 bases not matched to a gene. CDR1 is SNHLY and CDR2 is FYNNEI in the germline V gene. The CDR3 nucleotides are TGTGCCAGCAGCTACGACAGGGGGCCAGATACGCAGTATTTT. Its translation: CASSYDRGPDTQYF.

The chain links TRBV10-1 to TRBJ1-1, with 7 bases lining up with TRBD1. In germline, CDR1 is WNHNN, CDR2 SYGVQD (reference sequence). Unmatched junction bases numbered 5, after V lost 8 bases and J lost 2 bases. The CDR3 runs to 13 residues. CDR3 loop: CASQTGKNTEAFF. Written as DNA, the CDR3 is TGCGCCAGCCAGACAGGGAAAAACACTGAAGCTTTCTTT.

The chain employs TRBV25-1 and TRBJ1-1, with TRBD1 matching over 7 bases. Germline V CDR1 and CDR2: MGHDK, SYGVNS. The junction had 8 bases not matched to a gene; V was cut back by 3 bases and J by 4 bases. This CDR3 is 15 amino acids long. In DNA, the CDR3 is TGTGCCAGCAGTGATGACAGGGCTGTGGTCACTGAAGCTTTCTTT. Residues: CASSDDRAVVTEAFF.

The chain's CDR3 is CASTKDRASYEQYF. The CDR3 coding sequence is TGTGCCAGCACCAAGGACAGAGCTTCCTACGAGCAGTACTTC. V usage is TRBV6-5 and J usage is TRBJ2-7; D is possibly TRBD1 (6 bases). From germline, CDR1 is MNHEY and CDR2 SVGAGI. The CDR3 covers 14 residues. Trimming cost V 7 bases and J 1 base, with 14 bases left between them.

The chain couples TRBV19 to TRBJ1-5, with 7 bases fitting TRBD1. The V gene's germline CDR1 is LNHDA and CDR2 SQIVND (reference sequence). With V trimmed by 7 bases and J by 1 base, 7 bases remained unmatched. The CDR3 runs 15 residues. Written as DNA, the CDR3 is TGTGCCAGTACGGAGGGCAGGGGGAGCAATCAGCCCCAGCATTTT. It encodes CASTEGRGSNQPQHF.

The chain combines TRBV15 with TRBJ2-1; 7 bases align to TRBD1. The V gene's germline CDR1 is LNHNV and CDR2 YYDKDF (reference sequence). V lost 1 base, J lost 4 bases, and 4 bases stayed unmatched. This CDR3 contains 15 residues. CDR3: CATSRGGGQYNEQFF. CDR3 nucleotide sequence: TGTGCCACCAGCAGAGGAGGGGGCCAGTACAATGAGCAGTTCTTC. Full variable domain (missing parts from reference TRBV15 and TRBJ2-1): DAMVIQNPRYQVTQFGKPVTLSCSQTLNHNVMYWYQQKSSQAPKLLFHYYDKDFNNEADTPDNFQSRRPNTSFCFLDIRSPGLGDTAMYLCATSRGGGQYNEQFFGPGTRLTVL.

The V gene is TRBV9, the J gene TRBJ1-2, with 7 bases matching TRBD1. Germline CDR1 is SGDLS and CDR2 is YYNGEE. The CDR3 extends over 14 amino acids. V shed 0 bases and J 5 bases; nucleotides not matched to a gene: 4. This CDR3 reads CASSVADRVYGYTF. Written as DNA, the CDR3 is TGTGCCAGCAGCGTAGCTGACAGGGTGTATGGCTACACCTTC.

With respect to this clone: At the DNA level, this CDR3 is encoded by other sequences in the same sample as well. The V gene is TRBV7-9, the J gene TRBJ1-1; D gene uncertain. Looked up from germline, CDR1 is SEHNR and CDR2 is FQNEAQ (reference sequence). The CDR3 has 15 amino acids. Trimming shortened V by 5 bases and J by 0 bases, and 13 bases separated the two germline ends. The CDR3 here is CASSGSSGMNTEAFF. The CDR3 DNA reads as TGTGCCAGCAGCGGTTCATCCGGGATGAACACTGAAGCTTTCTTT.

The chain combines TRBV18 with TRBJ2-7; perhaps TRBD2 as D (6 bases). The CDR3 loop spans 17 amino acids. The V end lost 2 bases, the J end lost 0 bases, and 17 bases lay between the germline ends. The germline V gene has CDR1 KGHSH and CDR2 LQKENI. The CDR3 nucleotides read TGTGCCAGCTCACCATTTCCGGCTAGCGCTAGCTCCTACGAGCAGTACTTC. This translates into CASSPFPASASSYEQYF.

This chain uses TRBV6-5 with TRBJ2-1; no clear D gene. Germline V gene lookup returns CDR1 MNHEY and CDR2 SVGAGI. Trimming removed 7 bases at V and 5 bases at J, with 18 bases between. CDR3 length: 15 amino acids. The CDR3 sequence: CASTHSSESDNEQFF. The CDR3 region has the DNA TGTGCCAGCACCCATTCGTCCGAGAGCGACAATGAGCAGTTCTTC.

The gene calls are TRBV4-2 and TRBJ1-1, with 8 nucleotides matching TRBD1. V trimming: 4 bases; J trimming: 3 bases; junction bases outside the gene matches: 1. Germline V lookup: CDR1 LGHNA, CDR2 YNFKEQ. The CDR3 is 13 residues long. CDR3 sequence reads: CASSPDRDTEAFF. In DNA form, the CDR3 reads TGTGCCAGCAGCCCGGACAGGGACACTGAAGCTTTCTTT.

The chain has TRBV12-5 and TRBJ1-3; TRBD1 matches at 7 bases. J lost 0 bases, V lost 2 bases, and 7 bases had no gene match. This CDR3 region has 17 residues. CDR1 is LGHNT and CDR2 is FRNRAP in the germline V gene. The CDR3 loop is CASGLITGANSGNTIYF. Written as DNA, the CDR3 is TGTGCTAGTGGTTTGATAACAGGGGCTAACTCTGGAAACACCATATATTTT.

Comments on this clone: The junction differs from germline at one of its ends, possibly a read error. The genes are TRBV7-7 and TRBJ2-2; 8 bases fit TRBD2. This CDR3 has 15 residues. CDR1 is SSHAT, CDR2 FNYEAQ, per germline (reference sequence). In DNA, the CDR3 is TGTGCTAGCAGCCCCACCCGGGGGGGAACCGGGGAGCTGTTTTTT. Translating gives CASSPTRGGTGELFF.

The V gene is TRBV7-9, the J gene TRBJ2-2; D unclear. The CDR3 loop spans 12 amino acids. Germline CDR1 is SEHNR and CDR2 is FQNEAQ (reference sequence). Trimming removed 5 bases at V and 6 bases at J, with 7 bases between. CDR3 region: CASSEDAGELFF. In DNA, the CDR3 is TGTGCCAGCAGCGAGGATGCCGGGGAGCTGTTTTTT.

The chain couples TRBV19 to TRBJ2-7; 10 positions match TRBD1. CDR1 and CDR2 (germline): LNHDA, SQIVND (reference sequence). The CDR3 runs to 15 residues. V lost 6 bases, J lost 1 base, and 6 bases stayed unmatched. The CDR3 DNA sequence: TGTGCCAGTAGAGGGACAGGGGCCCCATCCTACGAGCAGTACTTC. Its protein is CASRGTGAPSYEQYF.